This T cell receptor beta chain was recorded in a study of blood T cell repertoires in COVID-19. About the study: The United States, Italy and Spain were the sources of the acute and convalescent COVID-19 samples. T cells, B-cell-depleted T cells, or PBMCs provided the cDNA or gDNA that served as material.

V gave up 2 bases and J gave up 2 bases, with 6 bases separating them. Germline V gene lookup returns CDR1 GTSNPN and CDR2 SVGIG (reference sequence). This CDR3 contains 13 residues. How the authors handled the data: Scientists estimated how many nucleated cells there were by amplifying reference gene primers. Here immunoSEQ multiplex PCR was the method, and the copy in TCRdb shows in-frame clones only, minus some. V, J and clone size are those of that table, while D and trimming were read from the DNA. Here the sample spans about 200,000 clones, 90% being singletons. The V gene is TRBV30, the J gene TRBJ2-2; D ambiguous. This clonotype originated in a man aged 45-65 years with acute or convalescent COVID-19. The sequencing sample was made of peripheral blood. CDR3 nucleotides: TGTGCCTGGAGTAGTAGAAACACCGGGGAGCTGTTTTTT. This encodes CAWSSRNTGELFF.